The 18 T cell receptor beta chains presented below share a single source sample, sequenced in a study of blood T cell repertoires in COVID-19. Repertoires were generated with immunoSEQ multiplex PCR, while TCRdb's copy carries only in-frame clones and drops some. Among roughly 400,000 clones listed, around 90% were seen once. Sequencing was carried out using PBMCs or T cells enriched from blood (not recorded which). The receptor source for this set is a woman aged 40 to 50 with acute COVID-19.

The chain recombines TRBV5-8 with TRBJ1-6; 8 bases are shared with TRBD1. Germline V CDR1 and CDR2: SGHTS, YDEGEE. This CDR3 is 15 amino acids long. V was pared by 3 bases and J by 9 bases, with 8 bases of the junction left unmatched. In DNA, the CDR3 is TGTGCCAGCAGCTATAACAGGGGGGTCGGTTCACCCCTCCACTTT. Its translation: CASSYNRGVGSPLHF.

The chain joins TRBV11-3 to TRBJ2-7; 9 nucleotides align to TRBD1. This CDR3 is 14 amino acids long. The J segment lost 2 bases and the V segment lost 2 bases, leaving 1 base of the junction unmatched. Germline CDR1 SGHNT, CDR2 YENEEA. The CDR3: CASSLRTGAYEQYF. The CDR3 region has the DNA TGTGCCAGCAGCTTAAGGACAGGGGCCTACGAGCAGTACTTC.

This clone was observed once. The CDR3 here is CASLSGTGDNEQYF. For the CDR3, the DNA is TGTGCCAGCCTCTCCGGGACAGGGGATAACGAGCAGTACTTC. The chain employs TRBV19 and TRBJ2-7; 10 bases map to TRBD1. V shed 9 bases and J 5 bases; nucleotides not matched to a gene: 10. Germline V CDR1 and CDR2: LNHDA, SQIVND (reference sequence). CDR3 size: 14 residues.

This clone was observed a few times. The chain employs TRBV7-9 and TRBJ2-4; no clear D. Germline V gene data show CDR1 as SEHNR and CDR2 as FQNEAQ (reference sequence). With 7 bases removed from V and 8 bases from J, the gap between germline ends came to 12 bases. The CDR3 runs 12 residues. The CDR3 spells CASTGRYDIQYF. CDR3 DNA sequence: TGTGCCAGCACTGGCCGATACGACATTCAGTACTTC.

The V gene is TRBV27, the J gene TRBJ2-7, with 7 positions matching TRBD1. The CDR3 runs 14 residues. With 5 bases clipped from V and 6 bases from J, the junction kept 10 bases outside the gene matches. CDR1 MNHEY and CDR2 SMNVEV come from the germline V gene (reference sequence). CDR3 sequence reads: CASSNRQGSPEQYF. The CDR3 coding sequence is TGTGCCAGCAGTAACCGACAGGGATCCCCCGAGCAGTACTTC.

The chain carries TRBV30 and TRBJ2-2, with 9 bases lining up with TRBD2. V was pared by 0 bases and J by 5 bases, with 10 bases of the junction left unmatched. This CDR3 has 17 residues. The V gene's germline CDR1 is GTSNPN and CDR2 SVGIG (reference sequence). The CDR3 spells CAWSVQGGGGATGELFF. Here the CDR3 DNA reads TGTGCCTGGAGTGTACAAGGTGGCGGGGGGGCGACCGGGGAGCTGTTTTTT.

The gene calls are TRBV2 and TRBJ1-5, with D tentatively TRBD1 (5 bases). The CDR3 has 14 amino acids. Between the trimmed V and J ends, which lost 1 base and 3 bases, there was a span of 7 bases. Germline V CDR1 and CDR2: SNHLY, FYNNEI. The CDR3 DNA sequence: TGTGCCAGCAGTGAAGTCAGGGTCAATCAGCCCCAGCATTTT. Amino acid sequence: CASSEVRVNQPQHF.

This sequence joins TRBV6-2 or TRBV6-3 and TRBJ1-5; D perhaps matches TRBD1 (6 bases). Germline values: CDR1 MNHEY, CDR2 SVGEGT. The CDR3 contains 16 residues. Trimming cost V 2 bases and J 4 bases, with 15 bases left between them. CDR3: CASSYPTGQSNQPQHF. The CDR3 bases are TGTGCCAGCAGTTACCCGACGGGACAAAGTAATCAGCCCCAGCATTTT.

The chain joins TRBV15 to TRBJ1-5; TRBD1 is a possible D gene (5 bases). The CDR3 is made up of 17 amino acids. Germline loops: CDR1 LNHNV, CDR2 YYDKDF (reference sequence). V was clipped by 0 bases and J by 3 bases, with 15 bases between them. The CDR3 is CATSRDLARDINQPQHF. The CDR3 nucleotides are TGTGCCACCAGCAGAGATTTAGCCAGGGATATCAATCAGCCCCAGCATTTT.

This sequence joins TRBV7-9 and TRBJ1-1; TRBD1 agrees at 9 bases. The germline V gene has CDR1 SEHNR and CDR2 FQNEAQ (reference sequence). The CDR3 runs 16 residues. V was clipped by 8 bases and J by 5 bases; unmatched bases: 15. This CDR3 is CASGPRHTGGRTEAFF. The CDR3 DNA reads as TGTGCCAGCGGCCCCCGTCATACAGGGGGCAGGACTGAAGCTTTCTTT. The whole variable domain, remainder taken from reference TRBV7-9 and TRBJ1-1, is DTGVSQNPRHKITKRGQNVTFRCDPISEHNRLYWYRQTLGQGPEFLTYFQNEAQLEKSRLLSDRFSAERPKGSFSTLEIQRTEQGDSAMYLCASGPRHTGGRTEAFFGQGTRLTVV.

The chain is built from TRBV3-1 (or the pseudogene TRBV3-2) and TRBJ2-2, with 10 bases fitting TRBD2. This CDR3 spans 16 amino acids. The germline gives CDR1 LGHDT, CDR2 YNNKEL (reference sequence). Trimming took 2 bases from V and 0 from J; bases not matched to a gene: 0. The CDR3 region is CASSQTSGANTGELFF. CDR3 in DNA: TGTGCCAGCAGCCAAACTAGCGGGGCGAACACCGGGGAGCTGTTTTTT.

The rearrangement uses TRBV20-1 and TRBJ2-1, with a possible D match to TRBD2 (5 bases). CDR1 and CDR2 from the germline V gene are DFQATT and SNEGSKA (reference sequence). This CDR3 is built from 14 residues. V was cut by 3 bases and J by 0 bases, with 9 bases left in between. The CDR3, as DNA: TGCAGTGCTAGTGGTGGACTCTCCTACAATGAGCAGTTCTTC. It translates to CSASGGLSYNEQFF.

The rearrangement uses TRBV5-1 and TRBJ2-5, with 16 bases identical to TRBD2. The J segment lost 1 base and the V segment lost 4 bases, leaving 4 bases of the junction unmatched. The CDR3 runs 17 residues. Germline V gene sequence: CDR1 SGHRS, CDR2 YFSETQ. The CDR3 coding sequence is TGCGCCAGCAGCGTGGGACTAGCGGGGGGGCTCCAAGAGACCCAGTACTTC. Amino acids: CASSVGLAGGLQETQYF.

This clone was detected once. The CDR3 sequence: CASSEESRGEQYF. The CDR3, as DNA: TGTGCCAGCAGTGAAGAAAGCAGGGGCGAGCAGTACTTC. This chain connects TRBV2 to TRBJ2-7; tentative D call: TRBD1 (6 bases). This CDR3 comprises 13 residues. The V gene's germline CDR1 is SNHLY and CDR2 FYNNEI. The V and J ends lost 1 base and 6 bases respectively, with 10 bases between them.

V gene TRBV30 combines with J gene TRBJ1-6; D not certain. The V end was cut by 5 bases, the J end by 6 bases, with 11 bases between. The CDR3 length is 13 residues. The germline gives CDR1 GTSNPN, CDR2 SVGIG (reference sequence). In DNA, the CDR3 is TGTGCCTGGGCCCGGGAAGGTAATTCACCCCTCCACTTT. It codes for CAWAREGNSPLHF.

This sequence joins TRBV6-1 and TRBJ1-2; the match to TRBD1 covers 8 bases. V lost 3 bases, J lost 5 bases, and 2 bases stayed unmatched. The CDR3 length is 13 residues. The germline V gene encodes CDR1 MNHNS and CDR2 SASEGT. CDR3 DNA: TGTGCCAGCAGTGATCAGGGGGCTTATGGCTACACCTTC. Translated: CASSDQGAYGYTF.

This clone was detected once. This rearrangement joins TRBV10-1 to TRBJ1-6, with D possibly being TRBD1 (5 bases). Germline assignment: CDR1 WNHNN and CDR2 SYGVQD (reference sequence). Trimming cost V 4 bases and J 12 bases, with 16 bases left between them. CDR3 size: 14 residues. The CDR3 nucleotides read TGCGCCAGCAGTGGCAACGGGGGGTGCAGACCCCTCCACTTT. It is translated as CASSGNGGCRPLHF.

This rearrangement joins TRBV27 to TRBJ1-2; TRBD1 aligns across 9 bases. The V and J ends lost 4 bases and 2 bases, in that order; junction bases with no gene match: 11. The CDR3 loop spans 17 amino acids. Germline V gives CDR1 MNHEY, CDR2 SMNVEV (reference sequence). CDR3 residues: CASSSTGGAQRNYGYTF. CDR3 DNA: TGTGCCAGCAGTTCCACAGGGGGCGCTCAACGGAACTATGGCTACACCTTC.